The clone carrying this T cell receptor (beta chain) was seen only a few times. Its antigen is undetermined. Template switching created a universal primer site, and the cDNA included unique molecular identifiers. TCRdb re-derived calls from the 5' RACE reads in MiXCR, one entry per CDR3 protein. The sample has roughly 720,000 distinct CDR3 sequences; roughly 18% are singletons. This sample was taken from a study of identical twins. Study findings and constraints: Fewer insertions were carried by abundant cord blood beta clonotypes, but none was seen in memory repertoires.

This CDR3 comprises 10 residues. Trimming removed 2 bases from V and 3 bases from J, with 1 base in between. CDR1 is SQVTM and CDR2 is ANQGSEA in the germline V gene. The same data also went into a second study, on T cells expressing NK-cell markers. From that paper: According to the study, TCR beta repertoires originated from sorted CD3+CD56+NKG2C+, CD3+CD56+NKG2C- and CD3+CD56-NKG2C+ T cells.

Specimen: PBMCs. The receptor's source is a woman under 30 in good health. The genes are TRBV29-1 and TRBJ1-2; D is undetermined. The CDR3 DNA reads as TGCAGCGTTGAACACTATGGCTACACCTTC. Translation: CSVEHYGYTF.